This T cell receptor (beta chain) emerged from a study of control samples from healthy donors and cancer patients (TCRdb year 2020). Comment on this clone: This clone's antigen is unknown. Per-base qualities were not stored, and no clone one base away is much larger.

Its CDR3 holds 12 amino acids, cysteine through phenylalanine. Of the read, only the CDR3 DNA is kept; its 36 bases are in frame from base 1. Compared with germline, V lacks 10 bases and J lacks 8 bases; bases without a gene match: 3. From the germline V gene, CDR1 is MNHEY and CDR2 is SVGAGI. Library preparation used the immunoSEQ multiplex PCR assay. As stored in TCRdb, this immuneACCESS dataset retains in-frame rearrangements with V and J assigned. A fraction of the clones does not appear; measured against another copy, unresolved V genes explain less than half of the discrepancy, and the remainder lacks a known reason. The sample has under 200,000 clones on record, over 85% of them singletons. The ten largest clones take up 8.5% of the sample.

The clonotype originates from a middle-aged woman in good health. The sequencing sample was made of blood. The sequence links TRBV6-5 to TRBJ2-1, and 12 bases in between align with TRBD2. The CDR3 reads CATRLAGDEQFF. Read as DNA, the sequence is TGTGCCACGAGACTAGCGGGGGATGAGCAGTTCTTC.